This record looks at one T cell receptor (beta chain) sequence and its context. Its matching antigen is unknown. The V end lost 0 bases, the J end lost 1 base, and 8 bases lay between the germline ends. Germline loops: CDR1 SGDLS, CDR2 YYNGEE. CDR3 size: 15 residues. The data are from a study of cytomegalovirus exposure and HLA in healthy donors. Study conclusions and caveats: Compared with the roughly 670-donor mean, an Asian-associated ancestry cluster reportedly had fewer N-insertions, according to a later analysis.

The PCR employed 60 Vbeta primers together with 13 Jbeta primers. In the authors' methods: There were tens of millions of unique TCR beta chains by a later count, and about 12 million of them were shared. The protocol was immunoSEQ multiplex PCR, while the TCRdb copy is restricted to in-frame clones and leaves out a portion. V and J calls and clone size are copied from that table; D and trimming were computed from the DNA. The sample lists around 170,000 clones, roughly 75% occurring once. The source of this sequence is a man aged 40-49 years in good health and CMV-seronegative. The specimen sequenced was PBMCs. This chain links TRBV9 with TRBJ1-3, with no clear D. The DNA of the CDR3 is TGTGCCAGCAGCGTAGCTCTAGGATCTGGAAACACCATATATTTT. Translated, it gives CASSVALGSGNTIYF.